This T cell receptor beta chain was profiled in a study of T cell clusters in autoimmune cytopenias. Study background: The median distinct TRB clonotype count was a few thousand per sample, from a median 51,575 reads. General observations from the study: TRB repertoire shifts in secondary cytopenia and chronic lymphocytic leukemia mostly reflected lymphoma, not autoimmunity. Physiological T cell clusters of healthy donors were apparently absent in primary autoimmune cytopenia patients. The T cell clusters came from computational analysis alone and lack functional validation.

Multiplex touch-down PCR amplified TRB using TRB-A and TRB-B pools in one tube. Following a re-call of the multiplex PCR reads, TCRdb has one entry per CDR3 protein and lacks DNA. This listing includes 3,900 or so distinct CDR3 sequences. Approximately 40,000 genome equivalents of blood DNA were amplified for TRB. According to its frequency, this clonotype is medium-sized. Antigen: not known. Material for sequencing was peripheral blood. This receptor was identified in a human donor with an autoimmune cytopenia or autoimmune hepatitis (not recorded which).

The CDR3 loop is CASSSDRNGYTF. The rearrangement links TRBV6-5 to TRBJ1-2; TCRdb picks TRBD1, but there is no DNA to check that call. Germline assignment: CDR1 MNHEY and CDR2 SVGAGI. The CDR3 contains 12 residues.